Reported below is one TCR beta chain. The antigen remains unidentified. The TCR alpha and TCR beta cDNA libraries, bearing sample barcodes and UMIs, were generated by 5'RACE using constant-segment primers. TCRdb ran MiXCR on the 5' RACE reads and lists one entry per CDR3 protein. The sample lists 250,000 to 350,000 distinct CDR3 sequences; just under 20% were seen once. This sample is part of a study of T-cell memory formation after mild COVID-19. The CDR3 extends over 13 amino acids. Trimming removed 6 bases at V and 6 bases at J, with 14 bases between. Germline assignment: CDR1 SQVTM and CDR2 ANQGSEA. The study's findings and limits: The study detected some responding clones in pre-infection memory, suggesting cross-reactive memory joined.

Specimen: PBMCs or a T cell subset sorted from them (not recorded which). The TCR sequence derives from a man aged 18 to 35 who had mild COVID-19 (a few samples of this study predate the infection). Cell type and time point are not known. The chain couples TRBV29-1 to TRBJ1-4; D might be TRBD1 (6 bases). The DNA for the CDR3 is TGCAGCGTGAGGCGGCAGGGGCATGAAAAACTGTTTTTT. Residues: CSVRRQGHEKLFF.